The following is a T cell receptor beta chain sequence with its context. Antigen: not known. These data are taken from a study of CD8 T cells in ankylosing spondylitis. Whole-study findings and limits: Several of the motif variants were reported before in synovial fluid and blood from reactive arthritis. What seemed typical of ankylosing spondylitis blood was a TCR beta motif built from several highly homologous variants.

This CDR3 spans 15 amino acids. Germline V lookup: CDR1 SEHNR, CDR2 FQNEAQ (reference sequence). Deletions cut 5 bases from V and 2 bases from J, with 14 bases between. TCRdb reanalysed the 5' RACE reads using MiXCR and keeps one entry per CDR3 protein. The sample lists about 700,000 distinct CDR3 sequences; around 17% were seen once. Sequencing input: blood, either unsorted or a sorted T cell fraction (not recorded which). The chain has TRBV7-9 and TRBJ2-3, with D possibly TRBD2 on 5 matching bases. The TCR comes from a male donor with ankylosing spondylitis. CDR3 nucleotides: TGTGCCAGCAGCGACCCAGCGGACCTCACAGATACGCAGTATTTT. Protein sequence: CASSDPADLTDTQYF.